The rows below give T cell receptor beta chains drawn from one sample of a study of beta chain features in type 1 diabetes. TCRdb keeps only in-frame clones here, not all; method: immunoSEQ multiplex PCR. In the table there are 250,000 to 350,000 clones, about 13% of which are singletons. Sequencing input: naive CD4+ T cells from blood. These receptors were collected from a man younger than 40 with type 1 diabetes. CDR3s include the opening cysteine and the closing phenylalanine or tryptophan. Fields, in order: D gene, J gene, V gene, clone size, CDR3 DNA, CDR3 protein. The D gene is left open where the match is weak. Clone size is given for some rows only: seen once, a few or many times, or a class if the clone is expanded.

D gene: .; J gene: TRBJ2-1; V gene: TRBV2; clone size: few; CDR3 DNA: TGTGCCAGCAGTGCGGTCGCCTTATACAATGAGCAGTTCTTC; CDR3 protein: CASSAVALYNEQFF
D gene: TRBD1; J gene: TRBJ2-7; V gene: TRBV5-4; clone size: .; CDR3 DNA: TGTGCCAGCAGCCCAACGACAGGGTTGGACGAGCAGTACTTC; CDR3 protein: CASSPTTGLDEQYF
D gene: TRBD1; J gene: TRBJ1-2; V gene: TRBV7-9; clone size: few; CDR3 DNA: TGTGCCAGCAGCTTGGCCCATGGACAGGGAGGAGGCTACACCTTC; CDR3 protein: CASSLAHGQGGGYTF
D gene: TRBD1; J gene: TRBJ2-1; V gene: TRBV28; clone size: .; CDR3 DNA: TGTGCCAGCAGCTATCCCGGTGGACAGGGGGGCCATGAGCAGTTCTTC; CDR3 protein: CASSYPGGQGGHEQFF
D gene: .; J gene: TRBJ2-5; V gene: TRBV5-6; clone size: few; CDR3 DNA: TGTGCCAGCAGCTTGGCCAAAACGGGTTCACGGTGGGAGACCCAGTACTTC; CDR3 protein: CASSLAKTGSRWETQYF
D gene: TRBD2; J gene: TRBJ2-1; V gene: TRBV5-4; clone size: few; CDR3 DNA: TGTGCCAGCAGCTTGGCCAGCGGGAGGTACAATGAGCAGTTCTTC; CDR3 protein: CASSLASGRYNEQFF
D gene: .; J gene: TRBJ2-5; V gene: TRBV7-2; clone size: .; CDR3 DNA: TGTGCCAGCAGCTTACAGGGAGGCCAAGAGACCCAGTACTTC; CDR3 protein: CASSLQGGQETQYF
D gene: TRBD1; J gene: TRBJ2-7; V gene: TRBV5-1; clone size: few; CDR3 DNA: TGCGCCAGCAGCGAAGAGGGGGCATACGAGCAGTACTTC; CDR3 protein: CASSEEGAYEQYF
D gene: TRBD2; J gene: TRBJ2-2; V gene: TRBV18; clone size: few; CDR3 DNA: TGTGCCAGCTCACCAGCGGGAGGAAGAGGCGGGGAGCTGTTTTTT; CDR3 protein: CASSPAGGRGGELFF
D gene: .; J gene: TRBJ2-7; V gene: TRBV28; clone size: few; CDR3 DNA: TGTGCCAGCAGTTCCAGCGGCCGAAAGCAGTACTTC; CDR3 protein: CASSSSGRKQYF
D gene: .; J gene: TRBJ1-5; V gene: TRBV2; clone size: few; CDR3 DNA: TGTGCCATCCACAGGGCCGGGGGGCCCAATCAGCCCCAGCATTTT; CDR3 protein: CAIHRAGGPNQPQHF
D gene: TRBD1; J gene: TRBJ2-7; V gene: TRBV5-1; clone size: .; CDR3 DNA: TGCGCCAGCAGCTTGGGTACAGGGGCCGAGCAGTACTTC; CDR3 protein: CASSLGTGAEQYF
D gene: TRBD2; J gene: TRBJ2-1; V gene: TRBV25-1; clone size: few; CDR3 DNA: TGTGCCAGCAGCTTAGCGGGATACAATGAGCAGTTCTTC; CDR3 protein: CASSLAGYNEQFF
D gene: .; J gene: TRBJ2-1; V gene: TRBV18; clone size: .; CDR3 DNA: TGTGCCAGCTCACCCCTAACTAGGATGGGGTACAATGAGCAGTTCTTC; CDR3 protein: CASSPLTRMGYNEQFF
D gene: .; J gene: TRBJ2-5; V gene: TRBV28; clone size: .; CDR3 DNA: TGTGCCAGCAGTCTAACTAGTATTGGGACCCAGTACTTC; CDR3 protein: CASSLTSIGTQYF
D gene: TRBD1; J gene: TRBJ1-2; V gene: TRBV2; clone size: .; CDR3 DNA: TGTGCCGCAGCCCGGGACAGGGTAAATAGTGGCTACACCTTC; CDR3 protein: CAAARDRVNSGYTF
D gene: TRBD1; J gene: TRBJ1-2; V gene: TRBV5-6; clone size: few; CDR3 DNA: TGTGCCAGCTTTCCGTCCCCCTCCGGGACAGGGGCCTTCTATGGCTACACCTTC; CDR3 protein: CASFPSPSGTGAFYGYTF
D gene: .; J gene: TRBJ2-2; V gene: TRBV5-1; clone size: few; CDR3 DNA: TGCGCCAGCAGCCCGCTGATTGGGAGCACCGGGGAGCTGTTTTTT; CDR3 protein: CASSPLIGSTGELFF
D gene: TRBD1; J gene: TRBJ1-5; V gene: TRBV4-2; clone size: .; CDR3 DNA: TGTGCCAGCAGCCCCGACAGGGCCCTGAGTCAGCCCCAGCATTTT; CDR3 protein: CASSPDRALSQPQHF
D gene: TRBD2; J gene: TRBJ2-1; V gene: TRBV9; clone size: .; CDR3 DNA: TGTGCCAGCAGCCGTGTAGCGGGGGAATACAATGAGCAGTTCTTC; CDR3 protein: CASSRVAGEYNEQFF
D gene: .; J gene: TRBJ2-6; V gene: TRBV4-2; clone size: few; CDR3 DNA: TGTGCCAGCAGCCAAGAATTCAGGGGCGCGGCGGGGGCCAACGTCCTGACTTTC; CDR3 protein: CASSQEFRGAAGANVLTF
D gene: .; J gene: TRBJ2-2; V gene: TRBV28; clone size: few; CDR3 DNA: TGTGCCAGCAGTCCCCTAGGCGGGGAGCTGTTTTTT; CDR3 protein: CASSPLGGELFF
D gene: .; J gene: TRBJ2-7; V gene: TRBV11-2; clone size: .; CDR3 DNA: TGTGCCAGCAGCTTAGGTCCCACCAGCTACGAGCAGTACTTC; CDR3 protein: CASSLGPTSYEQYF
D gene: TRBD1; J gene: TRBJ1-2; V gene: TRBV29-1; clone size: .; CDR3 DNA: TGCAGCGTTGCACAGGGGAACTATGGCTACACCTTC; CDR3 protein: CSVAQGNYGYTF
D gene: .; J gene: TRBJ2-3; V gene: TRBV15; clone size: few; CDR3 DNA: TGTGCCACCAGCAGAGACCGACTGATCACAGATACGCAGTATTTT; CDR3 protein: CATSRDRLITDTQYF
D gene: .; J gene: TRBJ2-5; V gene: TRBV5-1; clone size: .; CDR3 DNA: TGCGCCAGCAGCTTGGAGGGGGTAGAGACCCAGTACTTC; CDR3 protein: CASSLEGVETQYF
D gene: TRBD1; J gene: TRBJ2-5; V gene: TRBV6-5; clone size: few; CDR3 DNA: TGTGCCAGCAGGAACCCGGGACAGGGGGCAGAGACCCAGTACTTC; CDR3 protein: CASRNPGQGAETQYF
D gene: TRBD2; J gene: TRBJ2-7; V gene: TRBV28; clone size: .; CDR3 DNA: TGTGCCAGCAGTTTAGCGGGAGCCTACGAGCAGTACTTC; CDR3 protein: CASSLAGAYEQYF
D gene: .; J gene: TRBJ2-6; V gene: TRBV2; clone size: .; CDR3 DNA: TGTGCCAGCAGTGTTAGCTCTGGGGCCAACGTCCTGACTTTC; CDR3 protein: CASSVSSGANVLTF
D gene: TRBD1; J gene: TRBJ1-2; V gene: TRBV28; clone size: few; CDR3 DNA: TGTGCCAGCAGGGGGACCGGGACAGTCTATGGCTACACCTTC; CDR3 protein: CASRGTGTVYGYTF
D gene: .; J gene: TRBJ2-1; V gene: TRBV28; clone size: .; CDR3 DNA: TGTGCCAGCAAAACAGGCCTTTACAATGAGCAGTTCTTC; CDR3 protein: CASKTGLYNEQFF